This T cell receptor beta chain was documented in a study of neurological immune-mediated disorders. Synthesis of cDNA was performed by 5'RACE using 10-nucleotide random UMIs. In TCRdb, the 5' RACE reads were re-called with MiXCR into one record per CDR3 protein. The sample holds 74,000 or so distinct CDR3 sequences, roughly 10% seen once. Germline V lookup: CDR1 MDHEN, CDR2 SYDVKM. This CDR3 has 14 residues. Between the trimmed V and J ends, which lost 7 bases and 1 base, there was a span of 11 bases. This clonotype was detected ten times or more. Antigen unknown. The study's findings and limits: Expanded clones shared no CDR3 amino acid sequences across subjects, suggesting private repertoires in all groups. Expansion of TCR clones was greatest in HTLV-1-associated myelopathy and smallest in multiple sclerosis, where it fell below that of healthy controls.

The specimen was PBMCs. The clonotype comes from a man in his fifties or sixties in good health. This rearrangement joins TRBV28 to TRBJ1-5; D may be TRBD1 (6 bases). The CDR3 here is CASTVGQSNQPQHF. The CDR3 DNA reads as TGTGCCAGCACCGTTGGACAGAGCAATCAGCCCCAGCATTTT.